This T cell receptor (beta chain) was found in a study of shared clonotypes between healthy human individuals. Study information: Participating donors consisted of two women and a few men aged 18 to 49. Study outcomes and limitations: Large sequencing depth failed to make sorted-subset sequencing complete, rarefaction showed.

Worth noting for this clone: Its specificity is unknown.

Germline CDR1 reads SGHRS; CDR2 reads YFSETQ. V was shortened by 3 bases and J by 1 base, with 11 bases between the two germline ends. The CDR3 runs 15 residues. The method was immunoSEQ multiplex PCR; TCRdb's version includes in-frame clones alone and lacks a portion of them. The profile shows more than 2,000,000 clones, about 92% of them singletons. The V call is TRBV5-1, the J call TRBJ1-3, with a possible D match to TRBD1 (5 bases). The source material was naive CD4+ T cells from PBMCs. This sample's subset: CD45RA+ positively selected. This clonotype was obtained from a man aged 18 to 29 in good health. Some clones in this sample may be carry-over from other donors' samples. The CDR3 reads CASSSGTYSGNTIYF. For the CDR3, the DNA is TGCGCCAGCAGCTCCGGGACTTATTCTGGAAACACCATATATTTT.